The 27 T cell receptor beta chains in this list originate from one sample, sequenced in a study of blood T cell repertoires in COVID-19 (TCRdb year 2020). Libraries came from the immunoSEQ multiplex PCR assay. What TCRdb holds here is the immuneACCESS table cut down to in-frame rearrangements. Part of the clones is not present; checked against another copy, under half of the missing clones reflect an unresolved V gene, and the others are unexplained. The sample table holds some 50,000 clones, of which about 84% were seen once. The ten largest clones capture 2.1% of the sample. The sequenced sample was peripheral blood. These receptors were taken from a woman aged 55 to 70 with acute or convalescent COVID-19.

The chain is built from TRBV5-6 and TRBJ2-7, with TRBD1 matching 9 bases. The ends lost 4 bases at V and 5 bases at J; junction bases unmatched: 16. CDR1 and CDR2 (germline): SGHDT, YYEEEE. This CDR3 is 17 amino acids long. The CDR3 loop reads CASSLTLGGDRVHEQYF. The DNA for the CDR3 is TGTGCCAGCAGCCTAACCTTGGGCGGGGACAGGGTCCACGAGCAGTACTTC.

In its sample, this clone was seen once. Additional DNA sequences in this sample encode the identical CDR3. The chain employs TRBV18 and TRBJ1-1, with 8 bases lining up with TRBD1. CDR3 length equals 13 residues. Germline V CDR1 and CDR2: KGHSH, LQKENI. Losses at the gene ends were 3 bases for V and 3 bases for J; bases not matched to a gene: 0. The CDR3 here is CASSPGQDTEAFF. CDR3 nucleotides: TGTGCCAGCTCACCGGGACAGGACACTGAAGCTTTCTTT.

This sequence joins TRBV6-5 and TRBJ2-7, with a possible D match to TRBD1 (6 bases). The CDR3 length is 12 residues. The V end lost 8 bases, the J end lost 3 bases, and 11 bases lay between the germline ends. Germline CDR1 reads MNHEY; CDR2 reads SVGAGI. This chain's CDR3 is CASARDNYEQYF. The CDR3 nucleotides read TGTGCCAGCGCCCGGGACAACTACGAGCAGTACTTC.

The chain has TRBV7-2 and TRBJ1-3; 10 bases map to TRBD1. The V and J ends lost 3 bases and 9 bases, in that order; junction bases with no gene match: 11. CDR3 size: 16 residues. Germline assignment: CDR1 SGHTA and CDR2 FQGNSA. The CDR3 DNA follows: TGTGCCAGCAGCTTCACAAGAGGGACAGGGGCTGCCACCATATATTTT. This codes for CASSFTRGTGAATIYF.

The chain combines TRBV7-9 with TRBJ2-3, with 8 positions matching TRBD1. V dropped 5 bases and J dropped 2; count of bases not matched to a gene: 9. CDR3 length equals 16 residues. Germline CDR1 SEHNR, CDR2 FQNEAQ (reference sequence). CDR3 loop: CASSRNPGQVTDTQYF. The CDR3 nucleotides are TGTGCCAGCAGCAGGAATCCGGGACAGGTCACAGATACGCAGTATTTT.

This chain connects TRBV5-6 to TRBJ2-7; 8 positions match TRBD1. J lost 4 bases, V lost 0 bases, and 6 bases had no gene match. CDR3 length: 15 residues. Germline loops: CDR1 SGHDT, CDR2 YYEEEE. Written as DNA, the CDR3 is TGTGCCAGCAGCTTGGCTGCAGGGGGCACGTACGAGCAGTACTTC. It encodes CASSLAAGGTYEQYF.

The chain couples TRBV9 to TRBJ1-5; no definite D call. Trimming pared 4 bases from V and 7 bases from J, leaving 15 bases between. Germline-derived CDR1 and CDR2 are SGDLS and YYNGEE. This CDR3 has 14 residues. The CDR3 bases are TGTGCCAGCAGCCGAACAGCCACCGCCCAGCCCCAGCATTTT. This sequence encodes CASSRTATAQPQHF.

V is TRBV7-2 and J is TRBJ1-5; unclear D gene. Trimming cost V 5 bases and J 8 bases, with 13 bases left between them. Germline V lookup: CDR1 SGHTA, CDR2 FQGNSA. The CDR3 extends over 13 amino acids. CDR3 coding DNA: TGTGCCAGCAGCGTCGAGGGCGGAGAGCCCCAGCATTTT. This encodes CASSVEGGEPQHF.

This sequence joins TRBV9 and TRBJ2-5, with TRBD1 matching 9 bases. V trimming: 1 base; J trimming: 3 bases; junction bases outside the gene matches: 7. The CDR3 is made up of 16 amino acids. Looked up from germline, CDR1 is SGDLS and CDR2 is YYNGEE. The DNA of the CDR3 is TGTGCCAGCAGCGTATCGTACAGGGGGCGGGAAGAGACCCAGTACTTC. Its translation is CASSVSYRGREETQYF.

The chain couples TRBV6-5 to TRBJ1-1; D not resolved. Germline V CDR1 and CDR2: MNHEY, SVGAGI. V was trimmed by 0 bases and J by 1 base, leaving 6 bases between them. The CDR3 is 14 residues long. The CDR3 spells CASSYSAANTEAFF. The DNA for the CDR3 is TGTGCCAGCAGTTACTCAGCGGCGAACACTGAAGCTTTCTTT.

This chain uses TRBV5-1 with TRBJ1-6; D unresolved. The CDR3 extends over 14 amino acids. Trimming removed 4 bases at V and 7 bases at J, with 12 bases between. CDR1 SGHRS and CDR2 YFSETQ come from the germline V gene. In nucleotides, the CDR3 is TGCGCCAGCAGCCTGGAGGCGGTGAATTCACCCCTCCACTTT. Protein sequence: CASSLEAVNSPLHF.

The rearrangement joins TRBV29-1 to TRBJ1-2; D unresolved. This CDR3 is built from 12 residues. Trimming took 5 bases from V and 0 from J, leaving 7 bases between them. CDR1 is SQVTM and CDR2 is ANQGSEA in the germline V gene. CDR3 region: CSVQAANYGYTF. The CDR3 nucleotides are TGCAGCGTTCAAGCAGCTAACTATGGCTACACCTTC.

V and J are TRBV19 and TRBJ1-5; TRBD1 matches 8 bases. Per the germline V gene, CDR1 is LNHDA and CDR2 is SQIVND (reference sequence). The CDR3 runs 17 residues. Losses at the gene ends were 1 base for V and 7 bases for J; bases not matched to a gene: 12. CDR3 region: CASSIGRETGDWQPQHF. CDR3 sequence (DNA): TGTGCCAGTAGTATAGGACGCGAGACAGGGGATTGGCAGCCCCAGCATTTT.

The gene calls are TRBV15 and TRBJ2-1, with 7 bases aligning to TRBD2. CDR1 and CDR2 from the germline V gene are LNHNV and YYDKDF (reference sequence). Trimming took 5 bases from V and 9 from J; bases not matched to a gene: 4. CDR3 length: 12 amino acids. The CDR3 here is CATSSSGGEQFF. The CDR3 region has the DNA TGTGCCACCAGCTCCTCGGGAGGTGAGCAGTTCTTC.

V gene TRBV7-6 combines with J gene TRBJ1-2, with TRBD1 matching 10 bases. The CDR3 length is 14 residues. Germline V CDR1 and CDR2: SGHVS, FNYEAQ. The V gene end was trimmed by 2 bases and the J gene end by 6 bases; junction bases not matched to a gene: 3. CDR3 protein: CASSLIGTGDGYTF. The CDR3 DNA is TGTGCCAGCAGCTTAATAGGGACAGGGGATGGCTACACCTTC.

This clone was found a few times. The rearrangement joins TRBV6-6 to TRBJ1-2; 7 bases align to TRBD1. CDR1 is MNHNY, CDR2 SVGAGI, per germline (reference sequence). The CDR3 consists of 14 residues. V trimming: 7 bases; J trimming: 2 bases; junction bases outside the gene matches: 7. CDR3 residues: CASNPDRENYGYTF. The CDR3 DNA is TGTGCCAGCAACCCCGACAGGGAGAACTATGGCTACACCTTC.

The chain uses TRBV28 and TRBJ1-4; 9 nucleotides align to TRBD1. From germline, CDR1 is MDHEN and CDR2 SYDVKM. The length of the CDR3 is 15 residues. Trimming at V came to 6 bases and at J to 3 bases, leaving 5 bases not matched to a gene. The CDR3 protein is CASRGTGGPNEKLFF. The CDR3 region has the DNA TGTGCCAGCAGGGGTACAGGGGGCCCTAATGAAAAACTGTTTTTT.

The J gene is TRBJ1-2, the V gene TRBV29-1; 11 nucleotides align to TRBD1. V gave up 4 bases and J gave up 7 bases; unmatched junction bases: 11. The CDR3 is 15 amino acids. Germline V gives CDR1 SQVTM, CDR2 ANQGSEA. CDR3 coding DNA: TGCAGCGTTGGCCCACCGGGACAGGGGGTCGGTGGCTACACCTTC. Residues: CSVGPPGQGVGGYTF.

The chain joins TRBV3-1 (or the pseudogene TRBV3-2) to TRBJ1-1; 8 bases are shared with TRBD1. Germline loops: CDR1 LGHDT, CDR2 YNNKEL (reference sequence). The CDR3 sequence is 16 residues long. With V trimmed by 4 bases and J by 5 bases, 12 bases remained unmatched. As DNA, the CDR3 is TGTGCCAGCAGCCGAGGACAGGGTATAATGGAGACTGAAGCTTTCTTT. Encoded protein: CASSRGQGIMETEAFF.

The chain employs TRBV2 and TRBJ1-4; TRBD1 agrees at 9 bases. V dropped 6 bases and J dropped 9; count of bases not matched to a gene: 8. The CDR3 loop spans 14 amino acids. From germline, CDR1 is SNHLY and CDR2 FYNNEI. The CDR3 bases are TGTGCCAGCAGCGGGACAGGGACGGTTCAAAAACTGTTTTTT. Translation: CASSGTGTVQKLFF.

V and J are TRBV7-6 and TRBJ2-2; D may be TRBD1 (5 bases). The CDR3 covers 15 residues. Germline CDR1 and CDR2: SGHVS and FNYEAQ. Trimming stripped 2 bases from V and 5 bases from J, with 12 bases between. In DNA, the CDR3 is TGTGCCAGCAGCTTAACGACAGATACTACCGGGGAGCTGTTTTTT. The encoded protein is CASSLTTDTTGELFF.

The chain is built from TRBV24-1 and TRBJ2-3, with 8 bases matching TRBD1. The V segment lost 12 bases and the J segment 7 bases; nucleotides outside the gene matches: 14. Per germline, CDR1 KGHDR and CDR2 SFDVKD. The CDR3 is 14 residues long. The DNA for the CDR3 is TGTGCCGCCGAGGGGGCAGGGGGCGGAAATACGCAGTATTTT. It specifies CAAEGAGGGNTQYF.

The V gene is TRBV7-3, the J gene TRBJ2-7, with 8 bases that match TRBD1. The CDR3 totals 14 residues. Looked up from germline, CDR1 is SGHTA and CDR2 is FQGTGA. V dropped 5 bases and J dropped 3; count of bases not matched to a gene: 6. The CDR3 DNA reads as TGTGCCAGCAGCCCCTACGGACAGGGCTACGAGCAGTACTTC. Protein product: CASSPYGQGYEQYF.

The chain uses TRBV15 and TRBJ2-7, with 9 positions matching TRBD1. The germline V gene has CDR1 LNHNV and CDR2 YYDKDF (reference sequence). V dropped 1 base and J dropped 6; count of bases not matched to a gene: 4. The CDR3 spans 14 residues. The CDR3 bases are TGTGCCACCAGCAGAGTTACAGGGGGCGCCGAGCAGTACTTC. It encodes CATSRVTGGAEQYF.

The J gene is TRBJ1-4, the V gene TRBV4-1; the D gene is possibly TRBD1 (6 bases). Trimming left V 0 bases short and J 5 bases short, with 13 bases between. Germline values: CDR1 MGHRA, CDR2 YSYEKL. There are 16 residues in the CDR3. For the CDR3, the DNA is TGCGCCAGCAGCCAAGATATTCGGCAGGGGAATGAAAAACTGTTTTTT. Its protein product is CASSQDIRQGNEKLFF.

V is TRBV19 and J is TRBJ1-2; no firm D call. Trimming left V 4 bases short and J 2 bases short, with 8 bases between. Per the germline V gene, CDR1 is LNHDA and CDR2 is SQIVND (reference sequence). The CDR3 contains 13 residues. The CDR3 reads CASSKGGNYGYTF. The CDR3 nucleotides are TGTGCCAGTAGTAAGGGAGGCAACTATGGCTACACCTTC.

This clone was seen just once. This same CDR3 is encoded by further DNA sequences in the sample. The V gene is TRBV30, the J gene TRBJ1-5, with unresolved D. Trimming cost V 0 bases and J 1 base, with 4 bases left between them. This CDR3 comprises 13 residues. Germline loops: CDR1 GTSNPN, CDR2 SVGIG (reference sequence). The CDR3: CAWSVQSNQPQHF. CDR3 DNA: TGTGCCTGGAGTGTACAGAGCAATCAGCCCCAGCATTTT.